The 6 T cell receptor beta chains in this list originate from one sample, sequenced in a study of blood T cell repertoires in COVID-19. The method was immunoSEQ multiplex PCR; TCRdb's version includes in-frame clones alone and lacks a portion of them. This sample carries about 240,000 clones, over 70% of them seen once, and the ten largest clones take about 3%. The sample comprised peripheral blood. These receptors originate from a woman of 80 years or more with acute or convalescent COVID-19.

This clone was counted between two and nine times. V usage is TRBV10-3 and J usage is TRBJ2-3; 8 bases are a match to TRBD2. The CDR3 consists of 17 residues. Germline V lookup: CDR1 ENHRY, CDR2 SYGVKD. Trimming removed 10 bases from V and 2 bases from J; junction bases left unmatched: 17. This CDR3 reads CASTTSGLVTNTDTQYF. The CDR3 DNA is TGTGCCAGCACGACTTCGGGACTAGTTACTAACACAGATACGCAGTATTTT.

The chain combines TRBV9 with TRBJ1-4, with 8 bases that match TRBD1. The CDR3 has 17 residues. Per the germline V gene, CDR1 is SGDLS and CDR2 is YYNGEE. Trimming at V came to 0 bases and at J to 0 bases, leaving 4 bases not matched to a gene. CDR3 coding DNA: TGTGCCAGCAGCGTAGGGACAGGGTTGGCAACTAATGAAAAACTGTTTTTT. Amino acid sequence: CASSVGTGLATNEKLFF. Full variable domain (outside the CDR3, taken from reference TRBV9 and TRBJ1-4): DSGVTQTPKHLITATGQRVTLRCSPRSGDLSVYWYQQSLDQGLQFLIQYYNGEERAKGNILERFSAQQFPDLHSELNLSSLELGDSALYFCASSVGTGLATNEKLFFGSGTQLSVL.

The rearrangement links TRBV6-1 to TRBJ1-2; 8 bases line up with TRBD1. CDR3 length: 14 amino acids. Germline trimming cut 3 bases from V and 5 bases from J; bases unmatched to any gene: 5. The germline V gene has CDR1 MNHNS and CDR2 SASEGT. In nucleotides, the CDR3 is TGTGCCAGCAGTGAGACAGGGGAAGGATATGGCTACACCTTC. Translation: CASSETGEGYGYTF.

This clone has a single count. This chain links TRBV6-5 with TRBJ2-1; D gene unclear. Trimming stripped 2 bases from V and 3 bases from J, with 11 bases between. This CDR3 is 15 amino acids long. Per the germline V gene, CDR1 is MNHEY and CDR2 is SVGAGI. This chain's CDR3 is CASSYGPVDYNEQFF. For the CDR3, the DNA is TGTGCCAGCAGTTACGGGCCCGTCGACTACAATGAGCAGTTCTTC.

Regarding this clone: The same CDR3 arises from other DNA sequences in this sample as well. V is TRBV7-2 and J is TRBJ1-1, with D unresolved. Germline lookup yields CDR1 SGHTA and CDR2 FQGNSA. Trimming took off 1 base at V and 0 bases at J, with 6 bases between the two ends. The CDR3 is 14 residues long. Here the CDR3 reads CASSLGQMNTEAFF. The CDR3 nucleotides read TGTGCCAGCAGCTTAGGGCAAATGAACACTGAAGCTTTCTTT.

The chain links TRBV29-1 to TRBJ2-3; 11 bases align to TRBD2. V shed 3 bases and J 6 bases; nucleotides not matched to a gene: 11. The germline gives CDR1 SQVTM, CDR2 ANQGSEA. The CDR3 has 16 amino acids. The CDR3 nucleotides are TGCAGCGTTGAGAGGGTTAGCGGGAGGGCCGTGGATACGCAGTATTTT. Protein: CSVERVSGRAVDTQYF.